The present T cell receptor beta chain was sequenced within a study of blood T cell repertoires in COVID-19. Germline assignment: CDR1 LGHNA and CDR2 YNFKEQ. The CDR3 is 16 residues long. Trimming cost V 0 bases and J 5 bases; bases outside gene matches: 8. Generated by immunoSEQ multiplex PCR, the TCRdb table keeps only in-frame clones and is missing some. The table has around 100,000 clones, approximately 84% seen once. Input material: peripheral blood. The sequence was collected from a woman aged 55-69 years with acute or convalescent COVID-19. V usage is TRBV4-2 and J usage is TRBJ2-5; 8 bases are shared with TRBD2. The CDR3 protein is CASSQDVAGGRETQYF. The CDR3, as DNA: TGTGCCAGCAGCCAAGATGTTGCGGGGGGTAGGGAGACCCAGTACTTC.